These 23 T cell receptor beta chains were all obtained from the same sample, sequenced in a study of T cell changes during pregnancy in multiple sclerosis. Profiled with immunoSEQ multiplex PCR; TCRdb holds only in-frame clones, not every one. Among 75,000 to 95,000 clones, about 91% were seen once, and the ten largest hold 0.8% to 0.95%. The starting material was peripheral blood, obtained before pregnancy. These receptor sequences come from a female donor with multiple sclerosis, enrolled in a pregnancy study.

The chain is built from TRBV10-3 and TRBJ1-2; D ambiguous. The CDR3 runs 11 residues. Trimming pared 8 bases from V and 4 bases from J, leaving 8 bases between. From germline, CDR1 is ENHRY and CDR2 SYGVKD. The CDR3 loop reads CAIRGGYGYTF. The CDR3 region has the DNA TGTGCCATCCGGGGTGGCTATGGCTACACCTTC.

CDR3 bases: TGTGCCAGCAGCTCAGGGGGCGAGGCGAACACTGAAGCTTTCTTT. It specifies CASSSGGEANTEAFF. J is TRBJ1-1 and V is TRBV7-9, with TRBD1 matching over 8 bases. The CDR3 is 15 amino acids. Germline CDR1 SEHNR, CDR2 FQNEAQ (reference sequence). V lost 4 bases and J lost 1; bases outside the gene matches: 5.

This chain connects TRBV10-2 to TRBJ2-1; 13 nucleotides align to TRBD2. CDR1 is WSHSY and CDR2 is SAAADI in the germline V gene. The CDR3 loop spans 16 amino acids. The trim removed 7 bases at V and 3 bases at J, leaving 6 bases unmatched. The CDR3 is CASTRLAGGDYNEQFF. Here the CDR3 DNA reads TGCGCCAGCACAAGACTAGCGGGGGGAGACTACAATGAGCAGTTCTTC.

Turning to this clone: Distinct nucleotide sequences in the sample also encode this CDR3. CDR3 DNA sequence: TGTGCCAGCAGTGAAAGTGGGGCCTCCACAGATACGCAGTATTTT. This gives the protein CASSESGASTDTQYF. V usage is TRBV6-1 and J usage is TRBJ2-3, with a weak D call TRBD1 (5 bases). The CDR3 has 15 amino acids. Looked up from germline, CDR1 is MNHNS and CDR2 is SASEGT. V lost 2 bases to trimming and J lost 2 bases, with 11 bases between them.

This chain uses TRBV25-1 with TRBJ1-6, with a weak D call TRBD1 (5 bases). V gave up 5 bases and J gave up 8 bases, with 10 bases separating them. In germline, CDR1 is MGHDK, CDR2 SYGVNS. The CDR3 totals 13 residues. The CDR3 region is CASSRAGDSPLHF. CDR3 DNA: TGTGCCAGCAGTAGGGCGGGGGATTCACCCCTCCACTTT.

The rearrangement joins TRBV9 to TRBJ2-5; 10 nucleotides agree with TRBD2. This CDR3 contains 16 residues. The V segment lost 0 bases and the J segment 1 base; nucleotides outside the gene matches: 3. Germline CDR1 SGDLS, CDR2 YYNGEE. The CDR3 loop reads CASSVAAGGPQETQYF. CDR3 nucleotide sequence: TGTGCCAGCAGCGTAGCAGCGGGAGGGCCCCAAGAGACCCAGTACTTC.

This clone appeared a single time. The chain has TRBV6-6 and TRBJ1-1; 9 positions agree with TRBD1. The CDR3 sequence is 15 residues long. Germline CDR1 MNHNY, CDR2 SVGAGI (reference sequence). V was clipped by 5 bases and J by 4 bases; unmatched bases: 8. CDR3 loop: CASSQQGAFSTEAFF. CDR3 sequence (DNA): TGTGCCAGCAGTCAACAGGGGGCGTTTTCCACTGAAGCTTTCTTT.

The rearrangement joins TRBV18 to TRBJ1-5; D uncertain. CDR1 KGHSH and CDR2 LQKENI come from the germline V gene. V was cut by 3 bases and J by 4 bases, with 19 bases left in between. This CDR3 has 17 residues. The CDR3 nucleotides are TGTGCCAGCTCACCGACACGGGAACGGGGAACAAATCAGCCCCAGCATTTT. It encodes CASSPTRERGTNQPQHF.

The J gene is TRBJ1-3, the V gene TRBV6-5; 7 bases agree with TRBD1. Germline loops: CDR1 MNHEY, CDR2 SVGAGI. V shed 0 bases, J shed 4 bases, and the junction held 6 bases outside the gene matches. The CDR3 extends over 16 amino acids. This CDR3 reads CASSYSRETGGNTIYF. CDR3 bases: TGTGCCAGCAGTTACTCGAGGGAGACAGGGGGAAACACCATATATTTT.

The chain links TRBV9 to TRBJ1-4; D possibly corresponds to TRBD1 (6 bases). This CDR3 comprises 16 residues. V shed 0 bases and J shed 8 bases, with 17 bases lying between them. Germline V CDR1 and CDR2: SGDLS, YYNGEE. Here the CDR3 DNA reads TGTGCCAGCAGCGTAGGCGTGACAGGACCGGGGGAAAAACTGTTTTTT. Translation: CASSVGVTGPGEKLFF.

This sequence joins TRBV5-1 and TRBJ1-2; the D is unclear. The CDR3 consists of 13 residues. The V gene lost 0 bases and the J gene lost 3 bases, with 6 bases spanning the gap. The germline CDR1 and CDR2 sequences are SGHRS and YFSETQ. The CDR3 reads CASSLASDYGYTF. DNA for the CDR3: TGCGCCAGCAGCTTGGCGTCGGACTATGGCTACACCTTC.

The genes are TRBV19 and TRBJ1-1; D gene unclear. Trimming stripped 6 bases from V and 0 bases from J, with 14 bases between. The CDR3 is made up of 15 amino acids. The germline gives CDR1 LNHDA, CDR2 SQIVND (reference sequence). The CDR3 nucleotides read TGTGCCAGTAGGAAGGCGGGCCAGATGAACACTGAAGCTTTCTTT. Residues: CASRKAGQMNTEAFF.

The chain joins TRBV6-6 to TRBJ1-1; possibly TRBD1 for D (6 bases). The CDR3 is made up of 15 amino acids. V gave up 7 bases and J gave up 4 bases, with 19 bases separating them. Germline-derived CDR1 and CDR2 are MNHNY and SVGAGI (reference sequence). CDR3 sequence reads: CASKDFAGASTEAFF. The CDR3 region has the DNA TGTGCCAGCAAGGACTTTGCGGGGGCGTCCACTGAAGCTTTCTTT.

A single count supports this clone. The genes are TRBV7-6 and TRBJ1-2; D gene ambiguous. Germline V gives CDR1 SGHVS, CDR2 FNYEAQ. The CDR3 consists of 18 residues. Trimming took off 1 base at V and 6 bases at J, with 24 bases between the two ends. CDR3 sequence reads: CASSLEGSGRTNVNGYTF. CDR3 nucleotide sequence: TGTGCCAGCAGCTTAGAGGGTAGCGGACGGACCAATGTGAATGGCTACACCTTC. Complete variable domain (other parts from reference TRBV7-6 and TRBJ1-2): GAGVSQSPRYKVTKRGQDVALRCDPISGHVSLYWYRQALGQGPEFLTYFNYEAQQDKSGLPNDRFSAERPEGSISTLTIQRTEQRDSAMYRCASSLEGSGRTNVNGYTFGSGTRLTVV.

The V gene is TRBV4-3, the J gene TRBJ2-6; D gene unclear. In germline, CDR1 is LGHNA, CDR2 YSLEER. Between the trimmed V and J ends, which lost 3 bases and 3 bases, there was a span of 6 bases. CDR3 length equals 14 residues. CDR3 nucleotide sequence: TGCGCCAGCAGCCAGAGTAGTGGGGCCAACGTCCTGACTTTC. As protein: CASSQSSGANVLTF.

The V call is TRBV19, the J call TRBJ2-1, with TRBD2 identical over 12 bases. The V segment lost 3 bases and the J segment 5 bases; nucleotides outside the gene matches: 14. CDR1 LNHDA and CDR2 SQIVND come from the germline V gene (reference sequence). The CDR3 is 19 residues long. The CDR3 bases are TGTGCCAGTAGTATGGCGCGAGCTAGCGGGAGGGCCGGAGACAATGAGCAGTTCTTC. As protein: CASSMARASGRAGDNEQFF.

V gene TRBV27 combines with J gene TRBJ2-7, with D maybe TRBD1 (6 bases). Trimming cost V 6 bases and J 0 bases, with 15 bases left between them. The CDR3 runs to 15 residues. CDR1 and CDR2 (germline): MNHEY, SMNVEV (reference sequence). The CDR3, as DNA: TGTGCCAGCAGCCCGAAGACAGGTATCTCCTACGAGCAGTACTTC. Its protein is CASSPKTGISYEQYF.

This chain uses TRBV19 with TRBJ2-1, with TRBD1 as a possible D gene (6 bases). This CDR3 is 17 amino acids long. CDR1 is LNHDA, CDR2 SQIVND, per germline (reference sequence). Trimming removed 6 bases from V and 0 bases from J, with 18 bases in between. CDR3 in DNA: TGTGCCAGTAGCAGAGGCTGGACAGACATCTCCTACAATGAGCAGTTCTTC. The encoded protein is CASSRGWTDISYNEQFF.

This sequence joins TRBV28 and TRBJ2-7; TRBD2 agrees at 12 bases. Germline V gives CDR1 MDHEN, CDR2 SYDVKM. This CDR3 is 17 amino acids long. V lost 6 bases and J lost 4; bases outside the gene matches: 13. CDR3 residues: CASSPPVPSGRGYEQYF. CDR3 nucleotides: TGTGCCAGCAGCCCTCCTGTCCCTAGCGGGAGGGGTTACGAGCAGTACTTC.

CDR3 region: CAISGTAGNQETQYF. In DNA form, the CDR3 reads TGTGCCATCAGTGGGACAGCAGGGAACCAAGAGACCCAGTACTTC. The rearrangement joins TRBV10-3 to TRBJ2-5; perhaps TRBD1 as D (6 bases). The CDR3 totals 15 residues. CDR1 is ENHRY, CDR2 SYGVKD, per germline. With 4 bases removed from V and 0 bases from J, the gap between germline ends came to 12 bases.

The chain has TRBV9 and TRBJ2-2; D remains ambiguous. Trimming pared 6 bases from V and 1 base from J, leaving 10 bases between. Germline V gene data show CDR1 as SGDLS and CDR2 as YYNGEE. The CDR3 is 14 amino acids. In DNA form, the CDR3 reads TGTGCCAGCACTCGAGAATTGAACACCGGGGAGCTGTTTTTT. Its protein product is CASTRELNTGELFF.

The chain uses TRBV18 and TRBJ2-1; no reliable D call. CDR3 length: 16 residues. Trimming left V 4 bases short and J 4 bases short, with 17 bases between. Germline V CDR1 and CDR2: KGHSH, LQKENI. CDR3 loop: CASSQSQTDLYNEQFF. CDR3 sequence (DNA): TGTGCCAGCTCACAGTCCCAAACAGACCTTTACAATGAGCAGTTCTTC.

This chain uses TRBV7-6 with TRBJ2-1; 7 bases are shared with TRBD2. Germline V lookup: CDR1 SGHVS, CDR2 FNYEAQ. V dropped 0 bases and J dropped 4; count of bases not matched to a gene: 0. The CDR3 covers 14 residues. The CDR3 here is CASSLAGGYNEQFF. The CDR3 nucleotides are TGTGCCAGCAGCTTAGCGGGGGGGTACAATGAGCAGTTCTTC.